A selection of T cell receptor beta chains follows, all from one sample in a study of blood T cells in healthy people across ages. TCRdb itself ran the 5' RACE reads through MiXCR, one entry per CDR3 protein. This table holds hundreds of thousands of distinct CDR3 sequences, roughly 26% found once. Material: blood. These receptors were collected from an elderly woman in good health. Both conserved end residues are part of each CDR3. The order of the fields is J gene, V gene, clone size, D gene, CDR3 protein, CDR3 DNA. A D gene is named only where the DNA matches it firmly. Size tells how often a clone was seen (once, few, many) or the class of an expanded clone, and some rows leave it out.

TRBJ1-2	TRBV2	.	.	CASSEPGRVDGGHTF	TGTGCCAGCAGTGAGCCGGGGCGTGTTGATGGAGGCCACACCTTC
TRBJ2-3	TRBV29-1	.	TRBD2	CSVSGGSVTDAQYF	TGCAGCGTTTCGGGAGGTTCGGTCACAGATGCGCAGTATTTT
TRBJ2-5	TRBV6-2/TRBV6-3	many	.	CASSYGGGPGTQYF	TGTGCCAGCAGTTACGGTGGGGGGCCAGGGACCCAGTACTTC
TRBJ2-3	TRBV10-2	.	TRBD2	CASSESTVIAGGLLRDTQYF	TGCGCCAGCAGTGAGTCGACGGTGATAGCGGGGGGGCTCCTGAGAGATACGCAGTATTTT
TRBJ2-1	TRBV6-2/TRBV6-3	many	TRBD2	CASSYSGLAGGRVYNEQFF	TGTGCCAGCAGTTACTCGGGGCTAGCGGGGGGGCGGGTCTACAATGAGCAGTTCTTC
TRBJ1-2	TRBV29-1	many	.	CSVESVLGYTF	TGCAGCGTTGAATCCGTTTTGGGCTACACCTTC
TRBJ2-5	TRBV7-9	many	TRBD2	CASSFGGRGNGETQYF	TGTGCCAGCAGCTTCGGCGGGCGGGGGAATGGGGAGACCCAGTACTTC
TRBJ1-1	TRBV9	.	.	CASSVARSGEAFF	TGTGCCAGCAGCGTAGCGCGGAGCGGTGAAGCTTTCTTT
TRBJ2-5	TRBV10-3	.	TRBD2	CAISDPGLEEETQYF	TGTGCCATCAGCGATCCGGGACTAGAGGAAGAGACCCAGTACTTC
TRBJ2-5	TRBV20-1	many	.	CSARKGTARGVQETQYF	TGCAGTGCTAGGAAGGGAACGGCGAGGGGAGTTCAAGAGACCCAGTACTTC
TRBJ2-1	TRBV7-2	.	TRBD2	CASSLAPSGRVGYNEQFF	TGTGCCAGCAGCTTAGCGCCTAGCGGGAGGGTAGGATACAATGAGCAGTTCTTC
TRBJ1-1	TRBV13	many	.	CASSSRREDTEAFF	TGTGCCAGCAGCTCACGCAGGGAGGACACTGAAGCTTTCTTT
TRBJ2-7	TRBV12-3/TRBV12-4	many	TRBD1	CASSLRDRGLDEQYF	TGTGCCAGCAGTTTAAGGGACAGGGGGCTCGACGAGCAGTACTTC